This T cell receptor (beta chain) emerged from a study of beta chain features in type 1 diabetes. CDR1 and CDR2 (germline): LGHNT, FRNRAP. The trim removed 0 bases at V and 7 bases at J, leaving 9 bases unmatched. The CDR3 sequence is 16 residues long. Sequencing targeted expressed TCRB transcripts, as all isolated RNA had been reverse transcribed. Method: immunoSEQ multiplex PCR; TCRdb's copy keeps in-frame clones and lacks some. The table includes roughly 25,000 clones, about 72% detected once. Points on this clone: Its antigen is undetermined.

General study results and limits: The similarity of naive, central memory and Treg TCRB repertoires appeared greater among patients than among healthy donors.

The source is a woman in her thirties or forties in good health. V usage is TRBV12-5 and J usage is TRBJ2-4; 7 nucleotides align to TRBD2. Material: Tregs from blood. The CDR3 sequence: CASGLVLGREGNIQYF. CDR3 DNA: TGTGCTAGTGGTTTGGTACTCGGCAGGGAGGGGAACATTCAGTACTTC.